The rows below give T cell receptor beta chains drawn from one sample of a study of T-cell memory formation after mild COVID-19. Using its own MiXCR run on the 5' RACE reads, TCRdb lists one record per CDR3 protein. The sample lists more than 100,000 distinct CDR3 sequences, about 6% seen once, with roughly 2% in the top ten. Sequencing used PBMCs or a T cell subset sorted from them (not recorded which). These receptors came from an adult woman who had mild COVID-19 (a few samples of this study predate the infection). Cell type and time point are not known. Both conserved end residues are part of each CDR3. D genes are given only for firm matches. Some rows have no size entry. The others give once, few or many, or a class for an expanded clone.

size,D,J,V,CDR3,DNA
-,-,TRBJ1-1,TRBV7-2,CASSQKGTRRSMNTEAFF,TGTGCCAGCAGCCAGAAAGGGACAAGAAGAAGCATGAACACTGAAGCTTTCTTT
-,-,TRBJ1-5,TRBV10-3,CAISDQWGNQPQHF,TGTGCCATCAGTGATCAGTGGGGCAATCAGCCCCAGCATTTT
few,-,TRBJ2-1,TRBV7-2,CASSRTSNEQFF,TGTGCCAGCAGCCGTACTAGTAATGAGCAGTTCTTC
few,-,TRBJ2-1,TRBV7-2,CASTAYNEQFF,TGTGCCAGCACCGCCTACAATGAGCAGTTCTTC
few,-,TRBJ1-1,TRBV18,CASSRGPSTEAFF,TGTGCCAGCTCACGAGGACCGAGCACTGAAGCTTTCTTT
many,TRBD1,TRBJ1-1,TRBV20-1,CSAGRGQGGTEAFF,TGCAGTGCTGGGCGGGGTCAGGGGGGTACTGAAGCTTTCTTT
-,-,TRBJ1-1,TRBV5-1,CASSLEAGKNTEAFF,TGCGCCAGCAGCTTGGAGGCAGGGAAGAACACTGAAGCTTTCTTT
-,-,TRBJ2-3,TRBV4-1,CASSQDGIGTQYF,TGCGCCAGCAGCCAAGATGGGATCGGTACGCAGTATTTT
many,-,TRBJ1-1,TRBV29-1,CSVRTGTLNTEAFF,TGCAGCGTTCGAACTGGGACCCTGAACACTGAAGCTTTCTTT
-,-,TRBJ1-1,TRBV7-2,CASSLDRLGMNTEAFF,TGTGCCAGCAGTCTAGACAGGTTGGGGATGAACACTGAAGCTTTCTTT
few,-,TRBJ1-4,TRBV7-8,CASSLGGGGNEKLFF,TGTGCCAGCAGCTTAGGAGGGGGGGGTAATGAAAAACTGTTTTTT
many,-,TRBJ2-1,TRBV12-3/TRBV12-4,CASSFRRTPYNEQFF,TGTGCCAGCAGTTTTCGGCGGACTCCCTACAATGAGCAGTTCTTC
few,-,TRBJ1-5,TRBV7-2,CASSLATGAGNQPQHF,TGTGCCAGCAGCTTAGCGACGGGGGCTGGTAATCAGCCCCAGCATTTT
few,-,TRBJ1-5,TRBV4-1,CASSRLDGRDQPQHF,TGCGCCAGCAGCCGCCTGGACGGAAGGGATCAGCCCCAGCATTTT
-,TRBD1,TRBJ1-2,TRBV12-3/TRBV12-4,CASSRQGERNYGYTF,TGTGCCAGCAGCCGACAGGGGGAACGAAACTATGGCTACACCTTC